A selection of T cell receptor beta chains follows, all from one sample in a study of blood T cell repertoires in COVID-19. Some clones are missing from TCRdb's copy, which holds only in-frame ones; the method was immunoSEQ multiplex PCR. The sample yields some 210,000 clones, around nine tenths seen once. The sequenced material came from peripheral blood. Receptors were obtained from a woman aged 40 to 50 who had recovered from COVID-19. CDR3s include the opening cysteine and the closing phenylalanine or tryptophan. A D gene is named only where the DNA matches it firmly.

v_call	j_call	d_call	cdr3_aa
TRBV4-3	TRBJ1-2	.	CASSQDYLDSYYGYTF
TRBV9	TRBJ2-7	TRBD1	CASSASDTGTGFPYEQYF
TRBV29-1	TRBJ1-1	.	CSVYREGMNTEAFF
TRBV6-5	TRBJ1-3	.	CASSYSPRVSGNTIYF
TRBV9	TRBJ1-4	.	CASSGSLGEKLFF
TRBV7-2	TRBJ2-1	TRBD1	CASSLGGTAYNEQFF
TRBV24-1	TRBJ2-2	TRBD2	CATSDRGFGLADTGELFF
TRBV30	TRBJ1-5	.	CAWSVTGNQPQHF
TRBV18	TRBJ1-5	.	CASSPRRQVNQPQHF
TRBV30	TRBJ1-2	.	CAWSVAGHGGYTF
TRBV7-3	TRBJ2-5	.	CASSPTSTSKETQYF
TRBV4-1	TRBJ2-3	.	CASSQGSRHTDTQYF
TRBV28	TRBJ2-7	.	CASSQVSGPSPHEQYF
TRBV27	TRBJ2-5	TRBD1	CASRDRGQETQYF
TRBV18	TRBJ1-6	.	CASSSLNSPLHF
TRBV6-2/TRBV6-3	TRBJ2-7	.	CASSLYSGYEQYF
TRBV19	TRBJ1-5	TRBD1	CASSDRDRGPVLNQPQHF
TRBV28	TRBJ1-2	TRBD1	CASISQGVYGYTF
TRBV6-5	TRBJ1-3	.	CASSSSFSSGNTIYF
TRBV6-2/TRBV6-3	TRBJ1-5	TRBD1	CASSYFRTGTGVQPQHF
TRBV4-2	TRBJ2-5	.	CASKGTDQETQYF
TRBV20-1	TRBJ2-3	TRBD1	CSASGRWTGQSTDTQYF
TRBV7-8	TRBJ2-5	.	CASSLRQETQYF
TRBV5-1	TRBJ2-7	.	CASRTAGIATYEQYF